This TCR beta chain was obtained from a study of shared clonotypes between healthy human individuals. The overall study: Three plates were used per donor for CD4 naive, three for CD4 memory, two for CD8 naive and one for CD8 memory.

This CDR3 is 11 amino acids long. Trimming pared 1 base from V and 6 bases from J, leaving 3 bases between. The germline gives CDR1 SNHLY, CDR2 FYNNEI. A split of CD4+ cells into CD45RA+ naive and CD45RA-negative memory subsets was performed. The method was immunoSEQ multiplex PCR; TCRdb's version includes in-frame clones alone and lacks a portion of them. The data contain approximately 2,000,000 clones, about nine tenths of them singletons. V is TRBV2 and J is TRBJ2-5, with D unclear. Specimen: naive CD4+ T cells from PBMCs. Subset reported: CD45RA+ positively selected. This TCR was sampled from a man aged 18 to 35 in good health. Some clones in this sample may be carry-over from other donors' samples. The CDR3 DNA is TGTGCCAGCAGTGAAGGGCAGACCCAGTACTTC. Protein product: CASSEGQTQYF.